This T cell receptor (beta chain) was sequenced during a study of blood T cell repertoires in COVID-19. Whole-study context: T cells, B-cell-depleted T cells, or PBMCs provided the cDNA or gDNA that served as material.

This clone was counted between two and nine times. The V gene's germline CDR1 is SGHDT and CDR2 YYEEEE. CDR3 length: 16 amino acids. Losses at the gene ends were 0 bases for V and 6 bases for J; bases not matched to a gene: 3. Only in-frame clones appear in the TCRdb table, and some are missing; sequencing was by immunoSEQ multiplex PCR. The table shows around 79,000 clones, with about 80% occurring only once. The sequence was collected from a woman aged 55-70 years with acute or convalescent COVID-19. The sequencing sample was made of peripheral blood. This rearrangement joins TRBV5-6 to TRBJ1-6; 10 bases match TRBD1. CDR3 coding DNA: TGTGCCAGCAGCTTGGCCTGGGACAGGGGTAATTCACCCCTCCACTTT. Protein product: CASSLAWDRGNSPLHF.